This entry lists 17 T cell receptor beta chains sequenced from one sample in a study of CD8+ T cells in alopecia areata. Investigators isolated RNA and reverse transcribed it into cDNA to act as the sequencing template. Profiled with immunoSEQ multiplex PCR; TCRdb holds only in-frame clones, not every one. Counted here are under 250,000 clones, around 62% occurring once; the ten biggest clones make up 0.45%. The sequencing used CD4+ T cells sorted from blood, collected at week 0. These receptors all stem from a human donor with alopecia areata.

This clone was seen a handful of times. The chain links TRBV6-5 to TRBJ2-5; D tentatively reads TRBD1 or TRBD2 (5 bases each). The CDR3 runs 14 residues. The germline V gene encodes CDR1 MNHEY and CDR2 SVGAGI. The germline V and J ends were trimmed by 6 bases and 0 bases, with 11 bases remaining between them. CDR3 nucleotide sequence: TGTGCCAGCAGGCCTCCGGGACACCAAGAGACCCAGTACTTC. Translated, it gives CASRPPGHQETQYF.

The chain couples TRBV29-1 to TRBJ2-1; 8 bases fit TRBD2. Unmatched junction bases numbered 6, after V lost 8 bases and J lost 3 bases. Germline CDR1 and CDR2: SQVTM and ANQGSEA. The CDR3 totals 13 residues. CDR3 in DNA: TGCAGCCTTAGCGGGAAATACTACAATGAGCAGTTCTTC. It codes for CSLSGKYYNEQFF.

The chain is built from TRBV29-1 and TRBJ2-3, with D unresolved. The V end was cut by 3 bases, the J end by 11 bases, with 12 bases between. CDR3 length: 11 residues. Germline CDR1 reads SQVTM; CDR2 reads ANQGSEA. The CDR3 DNA reads as TGCAGCGTTGACTATCAACGTGGGCAGTATTTT. Translated: CSVDYQRGQYF.

The rearrangement links TRBV30 to TRBJ1-2; D may be TRBD1 (6 bases). V lost 3 bases and J 0 bases, leaving 17 bases between the germline ends. The CDR3 consists of 16 residues. The V gene's germline CDR1 is GTSNPN and CDR2 SVGIG (reference sequence). For the CDR3, the DNA is TGTGCCTGGAGGGATCCAGGGGAGAGCGCTAACTATGGCTACACCTTC. Encoded protein: CAWRDPGESANYGYTF.

The chain carries TRBV7-9 and TRBJ2-1; a possible D gene is TRBD2 (6 bases). Per germline, CDR1 SEHNR and CDR2 FQNEAQ (reference sequence). The CDR3 consists of 16 residues. Trimming shortened V by 5 bases and J by 10 bases, and 24 bases separated the two germline ends. CDR3 nucleotide sequence: TGTGCCAGCAGCCTCAACACGGGACTCCCTGGGGAAGAGCAGTTCTTC. Amino acid sequence: CASSLNTGLPGEEQFF.

This chain links TRBV4-2 with TRBJ2-2; 7 positions match TRBD2. V was clipped by 2 bases and J by 0 bases; unmatched bases: 3. Germline V gene sequence: CDR1 LGHNA, CDR2 YNFKEQ. CDR3 length: 16 amino acids. In DNA, the CDR3 is TGTGCCAGCAGCCAACTCGGGGGGACGAACACCGGGGAGCTGTTTTTT. Translated: CASSQLGGTNTGELFF.

V and J are TRBV20-1 and TRBJ2-1; the D is unclear. The CDR3 length is 11 residues. Per germline, CDR1 DFQATT and CDR2 SNEGSKA (reference sequence). Trimming removed 5 bases from V and 8 bases from J, with 10 bases in between. CDR3 in DNA: TGCAGTGCTCCTAGGTCCGATGAGCAGTTCTTC. The encoded protein is CSAPRSDEQFF.

This clone appeared many times. J is TRBJ2-2 and V is TRBV14; D unclear. The germline CDR1 and CDR2 sequences are SGHDN and FVKESK. CDR3 length: 14 amino acids. The V end lost 1 base, the J end lost 5 bases, and 8 bases lay between the germline ends. The CDR3 protein is CASSQVLVTGELFF. The CDR3 DNA reads TGTGCCAGCAGCCAAGTGCTTGTAACCGGGGAGCTGTTTTTT.

The rearrangement joins TRBV25-1 to TRBJ1-2; D not certain. The CDR3 consists of 12 residues. V shed 1 base and J shed 8 bases, with 8 bases lying between them. In germline, CDR1 is MGHDK, CDR2 SYGVNS. The CDR3 DNA follows: TGTGCCAGCAGTGAATTCCCCCAGGGCTACACCTTC. It codes for CASSEFPQGYTF.

The genes are TRBV5-1 and TRBJ2-7; 12 bases fit TRBD2. CDR1 is SGHRS, CDR2 YFSETQ, per germline. The J segment lost 3 bases and the V segment lost 5 bases, leaving 6 bases of the junction unmatched. This CDR3 is built from 15 residues. CDR3 region: CASRLGLAGLYEQYF. CDR3 DNA sequence: TGCGCCAGCAGGCTCGGACTAGCGGGACTCTACGAGCAGTACTTC.

The chain employs TRBV5-1 and TRBJ2-5; 9 bases fit TRBD2. Per the germline V gene, CDR1 is SGHRS and CDR2 is YFSETQ. J was trimmed by 5 bases and V by 4 bases; bases with no gene match: 9. This CDR3 is built from 15 residues. Written as DNA, the CDR3 is TGCGCCAGCAGCCTAATAGCGGGAGTGGAGGAGACCCAGTACTTC. It is translated as CASSLIAGVEETQYF.

The count of this clone is one. The chain's CDR3 is CASSLDLGGHYEQYF. CDR3 in DNA: TGTGCCAGCAGCTTAGATCTTGGAGGACACTACGAGCAGTACTTC. The V gene is TRBV11-2, the J gene TRBJ2-7; D may match TRBD1 or TRBD2 (5 bases each). The CDR3 length is 15 residues. The V end was cut by 0 bases, the J end by 3 bases, with 12 bases between. The germline gives CDR1 SGHAT, CDR2 FQNNGV.

The genes are TRBV18 and TRBJ2-1; D could derive from TRBD1 or TRBD2 (6 bases each). V lost 3 bases and J lost 2, with 11 bases in between. The germline V gene has CDR1 KGHSH and CDR2 LQKENI. The CDR3 has 15 residues. CDR3 region: CASSPSEGAYNEQFF. CDR3 coding DNA: TGTGCCAGCTCACCCTCGGAGGGGGCCTACAATGAGCAGTTCTTC.

The V and J genes are TRBV28 and TRBJ1-2; 7 nucleotides line up with TRBD1. Per the germline V gene, CDR1 is MDHEN and CDR2 is SYDVKM. The V and J ends lost 8 bases and 0 bases, in that order; junction bases with no gene match: 12. The CDR3 is 16 residues long. The CDR3 DNA is TGTGCCAGCCATCTCCGAATGACAGGGACTAACTATGGCTACACCTTC. It specifies CASHLRMTGTNYGYTF.

This chain links TRBV7-9 with TRBJ2-3; 7 bases agree with TRBD1. This CDR3 has 18 residues. With 4 bases clipped from V and 5 bases from J, the junction kept 18 bases outside the gene matches. Germline loops: CDR1 SEHNR, CDR2 FQNEAQ (reference sequence). In nucleotides, the CDR3 is TGTGCCAGCAGCTCCAGACAGGGCAAAACCTTGTTGGGAGATACGCAGTATTTT. It yields the protein CASSSRQGKTLLGDTQYF.

This chain joins TRBV7-9 and TRBJ2-4, with D perhaps matching TRBD1 (5 bases). Trimming left V 0 bases short and J 6 bases short, with 9 bases between. The germline V gene encodes CDR1 SEHNR and CDR2 FQNEAQ (reference sequence). CDR3 size: 14 residues. The CDR3 sequence: CASSLARGLNIQYF. The CDR3 DNA follows: TGTGCCAGCAGCTTAGCAAGGGGCCTAAACATTCAGTACTTC.

In DNA form, the CDR3 reads TGTGCCAGCAGCTTACAGTGGACCTACGAGCAGTACTTC. Its protein product is CASSLQWTYEQYF. This chain links TRBV5-6 with TRBJ2-7; D ambiguous. Germline V CDR1 and CDR2: SGHDT, YYEEEE. V was trimmed by 2 bases and J by 2 bases, leaving 8 bases between them. CDR3 size: 13 residues.